This entry lists 11 T cell receptor beta chains sequenced from one sample in a study of shared clonotypes between healthy human individuals. TCRdb keeps only in-frame clones here, not all; method: immunoSEQ multiplex PCR. The sample records 2 million to 2.5 million clones, about nine tenths being singletons. Sequencing input: naive CD4+ T cells from PBMCs. Noted subset: CD45RA+ positively selected. The source of these receptors is a man aged 18 to 29 in good health. Some clones in this sample may be carry-over from other donors' samples.

The chain joins TRBV28 to TRBJ2-7; TRBD1 is a possible D gene (6 bases). The CDR3 contains 15 residues. Germline CDR1 is MDHEN and CDR2 is SYDVKM. V gave up 4 bases and J gave up 6 bases, with 19 bases separating them. CDR3 DNA sequence: TGTGCCAGCAGTTCGGGCGGCGAGGCCAGGGGCGAGCAGTACTTC. This translates into CASSSGGEARGEQYF. Filled out from reference TRBV28 and TRBJ2-7, the complete variable domain reads DVKVTQSSRYLVKRTGEKVFLECVQDMDHENMFWYRQDPGLGLRLIYFSYDVKMKEKGDIPEGYSVSREKKERFSLILESASTNQTSMYLCASSSGGEARGEQYFGPGTRLTVT.

This clone was detected once. The rearrangement links TRBV4-1 to TRBJ2-5; no firm D call. The V gene's germline CDR1 is MGHRA and CDR2 YSYEKL. The V end lost 4 bases, the J end lost 5 bases, and 17 bases lay between the germline ends. The CDR3 covers 15 residues. CDR3 sequence: CASSLSNPDVETQYF. CDR3 coding DNA: TGCGCCAGCAGCCTATCGAACCCGGACGTGGAGACCCAGTACTTC.

Remarks on this clone: Within the sample, other DNA sequences also encode this same CDR3. The chain carries TRBV7-9 and TRBJ2-7, with D possibly being TRBD1 (5 bases). The CDR3 contains 14 residues. The V end was cut by 1 base, the J end by 2 bases, with 9 bases between. The V gene's germline CDR1 is SEHNR and CDR2 FQNEAQ (reference sequence). In DNA, the CDR3 is TGTGCCAGCAGCTTAGGCCAGGGTGCCTACGAGCAGTACTTC. Translation: CASSLGQGAYEQYF.

The chain's CDR3 is CASSQVEYQETQYF. The CDR3 DNA follows: TGCGCCAGCAGCCAAGTAGAGTACCAAGAGACCCAGTACTTC. This sequence joins TRBV4-1 and TRBJ2-5; no definite D call. CDR3 size: 14 residues. The V and J ends lost 1 base and 0 bases respectively, with 6 bases between them. The germline gives CDR1 MGHRA, CDR2 YSYEKL.

This rearrangement joins TRBV6-4 to TRBJ2-1; D is undetermined. The CDR3 runs 14 residues. Deletions cut 6 bases from V and 1 base from J, with 10 bases between. The germline V gene has CDR1 MRHNA and CDR2 SNTAGT. The CDR3 DNA reads TGTGCCAGCAGGAAAAGTGGGTCCTACAATGAGCAGTTCTTC. Translated, it gives CASRKSGSYNEQFF.

This chain joins TRBV5-4 and TRBJ1-1; D call uncertain. From germline, CDR1 is SGHNT and CDR2 YYREEE (reference sequence). The CDR3 runs 15 residues. The V end was cut by 4 bases, the J end by 2 bases, with 15 bases between. CDR3 sequence: CASSDARTANTEAFF. The CDR3 nucleotides read TGTGCCAGCAGCGACGCTAGGACGGCCAACACTGAAGCTTTCTTT. Complete variable domain (other parts from reference TRBV5-4 and TRBJ1-1): ETGVTQSPTHLIKTRGQQVTLRCSSQSGHNTVSWYQQALGQGPQFIFQYYREEENGRGNFPPRFSGLQFPNYSSELNVNALELDDSALYLCASSDARTANTEAFFGQGTRLTVV.

The table lists this clone with a count of one. V and J are TRBV7-2 and TRBJ1-2; D is perhaps TRBD1 (5 bases). CDR1 SGHTA and CDR2 FQGNSA come from the germline V gene. The CDR3 consists of 14 residues. The ends were cut back, 3 bases at V and 8 bases at J, with 16 bases in the middle. The chain's CDR3 is CASSLHRSPTGYTF. CDR3 nucleotides: TGTGCCAGCAGCTTGCACAGGAGTCCGACGGGCTACACCTTC.

The chain is built from TRBV10-2 and TRBJ1-5, with D uncertain. V lost 4 bases and J 4 bases, leaving 11 bases between the germline ends. The CDR3 runs 14 residues. Germline CDR1 WSHSY, CDR2 SAAADI. The CDR3 sequence is CASSGRQENQPQHF. In DNA form, the CDR3 reads TGCGCCAGCAGTGGACGTCAGGAGAATCAGCCCCAGCATTTT.

This chain uses TRBV9 with TRBJ2-3; 11 bases fit TRBD2. Germline assignment: CDR1 SGDLS and CDR2 YYNGEE. The CDR3 runs to 19 residues. V shed 4 bases, J shed 1 base, and the junction held 14 bases outside the gene matches. In DNA, the CDR3 is TGTGCCAGCAGCCCACTCGTTGGGACTAGCGGACTACGCACAGATACGCAGTATTTT. Encoded protein: CASSPLVGTSGLRTDTQYF.

The rearrangement joins TRBV14 to TRBJ2-1; D remains ambiguous. The CDR3 is 13 residues long. V was trimmed by 1 base and J by 3 bases, leaving 4 bases between them. The germline CDR1 and CDR2 sequences are SGHDN and FVKESK. The CDR3 is CASSQGVYNEQFF. The CDR3 coding sequence is TGTGCCAGCAGCCAAGGGGTCTACAATGAGCAGTTCTTC.

This rearrangement joins TRBV5-8 to TRBJ2-7; D is perhaps TRBD1 (5 bases). The CDR3 consists of 17 residues. Trimming took 4 bases from V and 0 from J, leaving 20 bases between them. Germline V gene lookup returns CDR1 SGHTS and CDR2 YDEGEE. Written as DNA, the CDR3 is TGTGCCAGCAGCGGGTTGGGGCGACGGGCGGTCTCCTACGAGCAGTACTTC. This sequence encodes CASSGLGRRAVSYEQYF.